This T cell receptor beta chain was obtained from a study of T cell responses to AZD1222 COVID-19 vaccine. The V end lost 4 bases, the J end lost 1 base, and 15 bases lay between the germline ends. CDR1 SGHNT and CDR2 YYREEE come from the germline V gene (reference sequence). The CDR3 runs to 15 residues. Sequencing was performed with immunoSEQ multiplex PCR; in TCRdb, only in-frame clones are kept and a portion is missing. In the table there are about 140,000 clones, about 89% of which are singletons. A note on this clone: Its antigen is as yet unknown.

General study findings and limits: CD4 TCRs associated with vaccination spanned spike, dominating at 160-218 and 743-854. The donor cohort was predominantly white British with a female majority, and clonal diversity may have been underestimated. Repertoire sampling was restricted to post-peak T cell response timepoints. Nearly half of spike-specific TCRs reportedly go after variant regions that carry no mutations.

The sequence came from an adult in good health. This chain uses TRBV5-4 with TRBJ2-7, with unresolved D. The sequenced sample was peripheral blood, obtained on day 0 of AZD1222 vaccination. The CDR3: CASSRGSSYSYEQYF. In nucleotides, the CDR3 is TGTGCCAGCAGCCGTGGCAGCTCCTATTCCTACGAGCAGTACTTC.